The 21 T cell receptor beta chains presented below share a single source sample, sequenced in a study of beta chain features in type 1 diabetes. Whole-study findings and limits: Significant though moderate, a shortening of TCRB CDR3s appeared in all four CD4+ subsets of Type 1 diabetes patients.

These receptors are not linked to any known antigen. Reverse transcription of all isolated RNA meant that expressed TCRB transcripts were sequenced. The repertoire was sequenced with immunoSEQ multiplex PCR; TCRdb's copy has only in-frame clones and lacks some. The table has around 260,000 clones, approximately 25% seen once. Sequenced material: naive CD4+ T cells from blood. Source of these receptors: a woman aged 25 to 39 with type 1 diabetes.

This clone has a handful of counts. This chain joins TRBV29-1 and TRBJ2-1; 13 bases fit TRBD2. The ends lost 6 bases at V and 2 bases at J; junction bases unmatched: 13. The CDR3 is 18 amino acids. Germline V gene data show CDR1 as SQVTM and CDR2 as ANQGSEA. CDR3 protein: CSVVGTSGAIITYNEQFF. For the CDR3, the DNA is TGCAGCGTGGTCGGGACTAGCGGGGCCATCATAACCTACAATGAGCAGTTCTTC.

This sequence joins TRBV5-1 and TRBJ2-7; TRBD2 aligns across 12 bases. This CDR3 contains 13 residues. The germline V gene encodes CDR1 SGHRS and CDR2 YFSETQ. Losses at the gene ends were 4 bases for V and 6 bases for J; bases not matched to a gene: 2. CDR3 region: CASSTTSGSEQYF. The CDR3 coding sequence is TGCGCCAGCAGCACGACTAGCGGGAGCGAGCAGTACTTC.

This clone was counted a few times. This chain links TRBV5-6 with TRBJ1-4; D might be TRBD1 (5 bases). CDR3 length: 15 amino acids. Germline V gene sequence: CDR1 SGHDT, CDR2 YYEEEE. V lost 2 bases and J 10 bases, leaving 18 bases between the germline ends. The CDR3 nucleotides read TGTGCCAGCAGCTTACCTCGCGCGGGGCTCGGAAAACTGTTTTTT. Its protein is CASSLPRAGLGKLFF. Together with reference TRBV5-6 and TRBJ1-4, the CDR3 gives the full variable domain: DAGVTQSPTHLIKTRGQQVTLRCSPKSGHDTVSWYQQALGQGPQFIFQYYEEEERQRGNFPDRFSGHQFPNYSSELNVNALLLGDSALYLCASSLPRAGLGKLFFGSGTQLSVL.

This clone showed up just a few times. The chain couples TRBV5-1 to TRBJ1-2, with TRBD1 as a possible D gene (5 bases). With 1 base removed from V and 7 bases from J, the gap between germline ends came to 11 bases. Germline V gene lookup returns CDR1 SGHRS and CDR2 YFSETQ. The CDR3 runs 13 residues. The CDR3: CASSLRSGLGYTF. As DNA, the CDR3 is TGCGCCAGCAGCTTGAGGTCAGGGCTTGGCTACACCTTC.

This clone was seen a handful of times. The chain has TRBV4-1 and TRBJ2-5; no definite D call. With 0 bases removed from V and 5 bases from J, the gap between germline ends came to 10 bases. The CDR3 length is 14 residues. CDR1 MGHRA and CDR2 YSYEKL come from the germline V gene. CDR3 in amino acids: CASSQDAYRETQYF. CDR3 DNA: TGCGCCAGCAGCCAAGATGCCTACCGTGAGACCCAGTACTTC.

This clone was found a few times. This specimen includes other DNA sequences encoding the same CDR3. J is TRBJ1-5 and V is TRBV5-6; D call uncertain. Germline assignment: CDR1 SGHDT and CDR2 YYEEEE. CDR3 length: 12 residues. V lost 1 base, J lost 5 bases, and 4 bases lay in between. The CDR3 DNA follows: TGTGCCAGCAGCTTGCTAGATCAGCCCCAGCATTTT. Translated, it gives CASSLLDQPQHF.

This clone has more than one count but fewer than ten. This rearrangement joins TRBV7-3 to TRBJ2-1, with D perhaps TRBD2 (5 bases). Trimming took off 2 bases at V and 6 bases at J, with 14 bases between the two ends. The CDR3 covers 15 residues. CDR1 SGHTA and CDR2 FQGTGA come from the germline V gene. CDR3 sequence reads: CASSLGLASLNEQFF. The CDR3 DNA is TGTGCCAGCAGCTTAGGCCTGGCTAGCCTCAATGAGCAGTTCTTC.

This clone has only a few counts. The CDR3 region has the DNA TGTGCCAGCAGCCTAGGGACAGTGGCCGGGTCCTACGAGCAGTACTTC. It specifies CASSLGTVAGSYEQYF. V usage is TRBV7-2 and J usage is TRBJ2-7; 7 bases line up with TRBD1. J was trimmed by 1 base and V by 5 bases; bases with no gene match: 11. Germline CDR1 reads SGHTA; CDR2 reads FQGNSA. This CDR3 spans 16 amino acids.

The chain has TRBV2 and TRBJ2-7, with D possibly being TRBD2 (6 bases). The CDR3 length is 13 residues. The germline CDR1 and CDR2 sequences are SNHLY and FYNNEI. Trimming stripped 6 bases from V and 0 bases from J, with 9 bases between. The CDR3 here is CASRSGPSYEQYF. CDR3 nucleotide sequence: TGTGCCAGCAGGAGCGGGCCCTCCTACGAGCAGTACTTC.

The rearrangement uses TRBV19 and TRBJ1-2; no definite D call. The V gene's germline CDR1 is LNHDA and CDR2 SQIVND (reference sequence). Trimming left V 6 bases short and J 5 bases short, with 7 bases between. There are 11 residues in the CDR3. CDR3 residues: CASRREYGYTF. CDR3 coding DNA: TGTGCCAGTAGGCGGGAATATGGCTACACCTTC.

The chain joins TRBV19 to TRBJ1-1, with D possibly TRBD1 on 6 matching bases. This CDR3 has 14 residues. V lost 6 bases and J lost 7, with 18 bases in between. Germline CDR1 LNHDA, CDR2 SQIVND (reference sequence). DNA for the CDR3: TGTGCCAGTAGCCGGAGAGGGGGTAACCTTGAAGCTTTCTTT. Translating gives CASSRRGGNLEAFF.

This clone was detected only a few times. The chain's CDR3 is CASSPTSNEQFF. CDR3 coding DNA: TGTGCCAGCAGCCCTACTTCTAATGAGCAGTTCTTC. This chain links TRBV7-3 with TRBJ2-1; no clear D gene. Germline CDR1 is SGHTA and CDR2 is FQGTGA. The CDR3 is 12 residues long. V was pared by 5 bases and J by 7 bases, with 9 bases between. The variable domain in full, with the rest retrieved from reference TRBV7-3 and TRBJ2-1, is GAGVSQTPSNKVTEKGKYVELRCDPISGHTALYWYRQSLGQGPEFLIYFQGTGAADDSGLPNDRFFAVRPEGSVSTLKIQRTERGDSAVYLCASSPTSNEQFFGPGTRLTVL.

This chain joins TRBV6-1 and TRBJ2-4; 8 nucleotides agree with TRBD2. This CDR3 region has 12 residues. CDR1 and CDR2 (germline): MNHNS, SASEGT. V was pared by 6 bases and J by 11 bases, with 6 bases of the junction left unmatched. CDR3 sequence reads: CASRTGTSLQYF. CDR3 nucleotide sequence: TGTGCCAGCAGGACCGGGACTAGTCTTCAGTACTTC.

This clone has a handful of counts. The V gene is TRBV4-2, the J gene TRBJ1-4; tentative D call: TRBD1 (5 bases). This CDR3 is built from 15 residues. Trimming removed 1 base at V and 4 bases at J, with 10 bases between. Germline V gene lookup returns CDR1 LGHNA and CDR2 YNFKEQ. DNA for the CDR3: TGTGCCAGCAGCCAAGGACGACAGAGTAATGAAAAACTGTTTTTT. Translation: CASSQGRQSNEKLFF.

V usage is TRBV4-2 and J usage is TRBJ2-2; possible D gene TRBD1, 5 bases. This CDR3 region has 16 residues. Germline V gene lookup returns CDR1 LGHNA and CDR2 YNFKEQ. V was pared by 0 bases and J by 1 base, with 9 bases between. CDR3 nucleotides: TGTGCCAGCAGCCAAGAGGGAAGGGGGAACACCGGGGAGCTGTTTTTT. As protein: CASSQEGRGNTGELFF.

V gene TRBV29-1 combines with J gene TRBJ1-1; the D gene is possibly TRBD1 (6 bases). CDR1 is SQVTM and CDR2 is ANQGSEA in the germline V gene. The V end lost 6 bases, the J end lost 0 bases, and 14 bases lay between the germline ends. The CDR3 is 14 residues long. The CDR3 loop is CSVRNRALNTEAFF. For the CDR3, the DNA is TGCAGCGTCCGAAACAGGGCTTTGAACACTGAAGCTTTCTTT.

The rearrangement uses TRBV11-3 and TRBJ2-4; tentative D call: TRBD2 (5 bases). V was trimmed by 4 bases and J by 7 bases, leaving 17 bases between them. Per germline, CDR1 SGHNT and CDR2 YENEEA. This CDR3 is 15 amino acids long. The DNA for the CDR3 is TGTGCCAGCAGCTCCCGATCGTCCCGCGGGAACATTCAGTACTTC. Translated: CASSSRSSRGNIQYF.

J is TRBJ1-1 and V is TRBV15; D perhaps matches TRBD1 (5 bases). Germline V lookup: CDR1 LNHNV, CDR2 YYDKDF (reference sequence). V dropped 3 bases and J dropped 4 bases, with 9 bases sitting between them. This CDR3 has 13 residues. The CDR3 loop reads CATSRWGVTEAFF. CDR3 nucleotides: TGTGCCACCAGCAGGTGGGGGGTCACTGAAGCTTTCTTT.

This clone was seen more than once but under ten times. This chain joins TRBV4-1 and TRBJ2-3, with TRBD2 matching 11 bases. Unmatched junction bases numbered 6, after V lost 0 bases and J lost 4 bases. CDR1 and CDR2 from the germline V gene are MGHRA and YSYEKL. The CDR3 is 17 amino acids. CDR3 loop: CASSQDQGLAASDTQYF. The CDR3 DNA sequence: TGCGCCAGCAGCCAAGATCAGGGACTAGCGGCCTCAGATACGCAGTATTTT.

The genes are TRBV29-1 and TRBJ2-5; 7 bases are shared with TRBD1. This CDR3 spans 15 amino acids. Germline V gene lookup returns CDR1 SQVTM and CDR2 ANQGSEA. The V gene end was trimmed by 4 bases and the J gene end by 4 bases; junction bases not matched to a gene: 12. CDR3 in DNA: TGCAGCGTTGTTGTTGGGGCAGGGGGAACAGAGACCCAGTACTTC. This gives the protein CSVVVGAGGTETQYF.

The count of this clone is one. The chain couples TRBV7-3 to TRBJ2-7; TRBD2 matches at 11 bases. Germline V gives CDR1 SGHTA, CDR2 FQGTGA. The junction had 6 bases not matched to a gene; V was cut back by 5 bases and J by 6 bases. This CDR3 is 14 amino acids long. Here the CDR3 reads CASSNSGRAGEQYF. CDR3 DNA: TGTGCCAGCAGCAATAGCGGGAGGGCCGGCGAGCAGTACTTC. Together with reference TRBV7-3 and TRBJ2-7, the CDR3 gives the full variable domain: GAGVSQTPSNKVTEKGKYVELRCDPISGHTALYWYRQSLGQGPEFLIYFQGTGAADDSGLPNDRFFAVRPEGSVSTLKIQRTERGDSAVYLCASSNSGRAGEQYFGPGTRLTVT.